The 25 T cell receptor beta chains below all came from one sample that was sequenced in a study of T cell responses to AZD1222 COVID-19 vaccine. TCRdb's copy holds only in-frame clones and misses some; the assay was immunoSEQ multiplex PCR. The sample contains about 150,000 clones, 90% of which appear only once. The sample consisted of peripheral blood, taken 28 days after the second AZD1222 dose. These TCRs come from an adult who received the AZD1222 COVID-19 vaccine.

The genes are TRBV5-6 and TRBJ1-1; possible D gene TRBD1, 6 bases. The CDR3 consists of 13 residues. Trimming took 7 bases from V and 1 from J, leaving 11 bases between them. Germline V gene sequence: CDR1 SGHDT, CDR2 YYEEEE. The CDR3 DNA sequence: TGTGCCAGCCAGGGGTTACCGAACACTGAAGCTTTCTTT. Translation: CASQGLPNTEAFF.

The V gene is TRBV19, the J gene TRBJ2-1; D is perhaps TRBD2 (6 bases). CDR3 size: 14 residues. In germline, CDR1 is LNHDA, CDR2 SQIVND (reference sequence). V was clipped by 5 bases and J by 5 bases, with 13 bases between them. The CDR3 region has the DNA TGTGCCAGTAGTGATGCCGGGAGCGACAATGAGCAGTTCTTC. This gives the protein CASSDAGSDNEQFF.

The V call is TRBV2, the J call TRBJ2-1, with D perhaps given as TRBD1 or TRBD2 (5 bases each). Trimming took off 10 bases at V and 6 bases at J, with 13 bases between the two ends. The length of the CDR3 is 12 residues. CDR1 and CDR2 from the germline V gene are SNHLY and FYNNEI. The CDR3 is CATPDGANEQFF. The CDR3 bases are TGTGCCACCCCCGACGGGGCCAATGAGCAGTTCTTC.

This clone has only one observation. V usage is TRBV7-8 and J usage is TRBJ1-2; 7 bases agree with TRBD1. Germline V gene data show CDR1 as SGHVS and CDR2 as FQNEAQ. The CDR3 contains 16 residues. Trimming removed 7 bases from V and 4 bases from J; junction bases left unmatched: 15. The CDR3 sequence is CASTEFRGQAAYGYTF. The DNA for the CDR3 is TGTGCCAGCACCGAATTTCGAGGACAGGCTGCCTATGGCTACACCTTC.

This sequence joins TRBV5-6 and TRBJ2-7, with TRBD1 matching over 7 bases. CDR1 is SGHDT and CDR2 is YYEEEE in the germline V gene. This CDR3 contains 17 residues. With V trimmed by 7 bases and J by 2 bases, 18 bases remained unmatched. CDR3 loop: CASPSLGPGQAAYEQYF. CDR3 nucleotides: TGTGCCAGCCCCAGCTTGGGGCCCGGACAGGCCGCCTACGAGCAGTACTTC.

This rearrangement joins TRBV7-9 to TRBJ2-5; 9 bases fit TRBD2. CDR3 length equals 15 residues. CDR1 and CDR2 from the germline V gene are SEHNR and FQNEAQ (reference sequence). With V trimmed by 1 base and J by 7 bases, 7 bases remained unmatched. In DNA, the CDR3 is TGTGCCAGCAGCTTAGGCGGGGGGGCCTCGGGGACCCAGTACTTC. The encoded protein is CASSLGGGASGTQYF.

The chain has TRBV4-1 and TRBJ1-2; maybe TRBD1 (6 bases). Between the trimmed V and J ends, which lost 2 bases and 6 bases, there was a span of 34 bases. The CDR3 runs to 21 residues. CDR1 and CDR2 from the germline V gene are MGHRA and YSYEKL. DNA of the CDR3: TGCGCCAGCAGCCAATATGGCGTTATTAGGGGGGCTCCCGGGCTCGACGATGGCTACACCTTC. It codes for CASSQYGVIRGAPGLDDGYTF.

The chain combines TRBV9 with TRBJ2-2; D is possibly TRBD2 (5 bases). The length of the CDR3 is 15 residues. Germline-derived CDR1 and CDR2 are SGDLS and YYNGEE. Between the trimmed V and J ends, which lost 0 bases and 4 bases, there was a span of 10 bases. CDR3: CASSVGPAGTGELFF. As DNA, the CDR3 is TGTGCCAGCAGCGTAGGACCCGCGGGCACCGGGGAGCTGTTTTTT.

This chain links TRBV27 with TRBJ2-2, with a weak D call TRBD1 (5 bases). This CDR3 is 15 amino acids long. Per the germline V gene, CDR1 is MNHEY and CDR2 is SMNVEV (reference sequence). Trimming removed 4 bases at V and 1 base at J, with 10 bases between. The CDR3 nucleotides are TGTGCCAGCAGTTCGAGGACAATGAACACCGGGGAGCTGTTTTTT. Translated, it gives CASSSRTMNTGELFF.

This sequence joins TRBV19 and TRBJ2-7, with a tentative D call TRBD1 (5 bases). CDR3 length: 12 amino acids. Trimming cost V 5 bases and J 4 bases, with 9 bases left between them. Germline V gives CDR1 LNHDA, CDR2 SQIVND (reference sequence). DNA of the CDR3: TGTGCCAGTAGTTTGGGGCGATACGAGCAGTACTTC. Its protein is CASSLGRYEQYF.

This sequence joins TRBV13 and TRBJ1-4; D may be TRBD1 (5 bases). Germline assignment: CDR1 PRHDT and CDR2 FYEKMQ (reference sequence). The length of the CDR3 is 15 residues. V lost 4 bases and J lost 11, with 20 bases in between. CDR3 nucleotide sequence: TGTGCCAGCAGCTCGACCGGGGGATTCGGTGGGAAACTGTTTTTT. This encodes CASSSTGGFGGKLFF.

The chain has TRBV5-1 and TRBJ2-5; tentatively, D is TRBD2 (5 bases). Germline V gene lookup returns CDR1 SGHRS and CDR2 YFSETQ. The CDR3 sequence is 13 residues long. Trimming cost V 0 bases and J 5 bases, with 8 bases left between them. CDR3 amino acids: CASSLGSGETQYF. The CDR3 region has the DNA TGCGCCAGCAGCTTGGGGTCGGGGGAGACCCAGTACTTC.

V usage is TRBV29-1 and J usage is TRBJ2-3, with D tentatively TRBD2 (6 bases). V shed 7 bases and J shed 4 bases, with 9 bases lying between them. Per germline, CDR1 SQVTM and CDR2 ANQGSEA. CDR3 length: 11 amino acids. CDR3 loop: CSGDSSDTQYF. The DNA for the CDR3 is TGCAGCGGGGACTCGTCAGATACGCAGTATTTT.

The chain couples TRBV11-1 to TRBJ1-6; 7 bases are shared with TRBD1. The J segment lost 15 bases and the V segment lost 4 bases, leaving 9 bases of the junction unmatched. The length of the CDR3 is 13 residues. Per germline, CDR1 SGHAT and CDR2 FQDESV (reference sequence). This CDR3 is CASSSDGDSRLHF. CDR3 bases: TGTGCCAGCAGCTCAGACGGGGACAGTCGCCTCCACTTT.

The V gene is TRBV3-1 (or the pseudogene TRBV3-2), the J gene TRBJ2-3; D possibly corresponds to TRBD1 (6 bases). Germline V CDR1 and CDR2: LGHDT, YNNKEL (reference sequence). V gave up 4 bases and J gave up 9 bases, with 8 bases separating them. CDR3 length equals 11 residues. CDR3 region: CASSRDTTQYF. The CDR3 nucleotides are TGTGCCAGCAGCCGGGACACCACGCAGTATTTT.

V and J are TRBV28 and TRBJ1-2; D is undetermined. Germline lookup yields CDR1 MDHEN and CDR2 SYDVKM. This CDR3 comprises 12 residues. With 7 bases removed from V and 10 bases from J, the gap between germline ends came to 16 bases. CDR3 coding DNA: TGTGCCAGCAATAGTCGTACAAGGCTCTACACCTTC. This gives the protein CASNSRTRLYTF.

The V and J genes are TRBV6-5 and TRBJ1-1, with D unclear. The germline V gene has CDR1 MNHEY and CDR2 SVGAGI. V lost 2 bases and J lost 5, with 9 bases in between. CDR3 length equals 13 residues. CDR3 sequence (DNA): TGTGCCAGCAGTTACGAGAAGGGAACTGAAGCTTTCTTT. As protein: CASSYEKGTEAFF.

The V call is TRBV28, the J call TRBJ1-4; a weak D match, TRBD1 (5 bases). In germline, CDR1 is MDHEN, CDR2 SYDVKM. Trimming pared 8 bases from V and 8 bases from J, leaving 24 bases between. The CDR3 length is 16 residues. CDR3 in amino acids: CASGRIQVGGREKLFF. CDR3 DNA: TGTGCCAGCGGCCGTATCCAGGTCGGGGGTCGGGAAAAACTGTTTTTT.

This chain links TRBV5-4 with TRBJ2-1; D gene ambiguous. Trimming pared 4 bases from V and 9 bases from J, leaving 11 bases between. This CDR3 is built from 12 residues. Looked up from germline, CDR1 is SGHNT and CDR2 is YYREEE (reference sequence). The CDR3 here is CASSPIGFEQFF. DNA for the CDR3: TGTGCCAGCAGCCCAATAGGTTTTGAGCAGTTCTTC.

This clone showed up just once. CDR3 in amino acids: CASGSHRGPSEKLFF. CDR3 in DNA: TGTGCCAGCGGCTCCCACAGGGGTCCTAGTGAAAAACTGTTTTTT. The rearrangement uses TRBV7-9 and TRBJ1-4; 7 positions match TRBD1. CDR1 SEHNR and CDR2 FQNEAQ come from the germline V gene (reference sequence). The J segment lost 7 bases and the V segment lost 8 bases, leaving 13 bases of the junction unmatched. The length of the CDR3 is 15 residues.

This chain connects TRBV28 to TRBJ1-1; D call uncertain. The CDR3 contains 12 residues. V was trimmed by 3 bases and J by 5 bases, leaving 7 bases between them. The germline CDR1 and CDR2 sequences are MDHEN and SYDVKM. The CDR3 bases are TGTGCCAGCAGTTTTCTGGGGACTGAAGCTTTCTTT. Its translation: CASSFLGTEAFF.

The rearrangement joins TRBV24-1 to TRBJ2-1; 9 bases align to TRBD2. Trimming took 5 bases from V and 0 from J; bases not matched to a gene: 7. This CDR3 region has 17 residues. From germline, CDR1 is KGHDR and CDR2 SFDVKD. The CDR3 nucleotides read TGTGCCACCAGTGGATTTAGCGGGAGATTCTCCTACAATGAGCAGTTCTTC. Translation gives CATSGFSGRFSYNEQFF.

V usage is TRBV7-9 and J usage is TRBJ2-3; D unclear. V was clipped by 3 bases and J by 0 bases, with 7 bases between them. CDR3 length: 14 amino acids. Per germline, CDR1 SEHNR and CDR2 FQNEAQ (reference sequence). This CDR3 is CASSFSGSTDTQYF. The CDR3 DNA follows: TGTGCCAGCAGCTTCTCCGGTAGCACAGATACGCAGTATTTT.

The genes are TRBV7-2 and TRBJ1-6; possible D gene TRBD1, 5 bases. Looked up from germline, CDR1 is SGHTA and CDR2 is FQGNSA. This CDR3 has 18 residues. The V end lost 1 base, the J end lost 6 bases, and 19 bases lay between the germline ends. CDR3 amino acids: CASSLGFLPGLLNSPLHF. In nucleotides, the CDR3 is TGTGCCAGCAGCTTAGGTTTTCTCCCGGGACTACTTAATTCACCCCTCCACTTT.

The V gene is TRBV5-1, the J gene TRBJ1-6, with 7 bases matching TRBD1. The CDR3 loop spans 13 amino acids. Germline CDR1 and CDR2: SGHRS and YFSETQ. Germline trimming cut 4 bases from V and 14 bases from J; bases unmatched to any gene: 9. The CDR3 sequence is CASSGDSFSALHF. The DNA of the CDR3 is TGCGCCAGCAGCGGGGACAGTTTTAGCGCCCTCCACTTT.